These 13 T cell receptor beta chains came from one sample sequenced in a study of cytomegalovirus exposure and HLA in healthy donors. In the PCR, 60 Vbeta and 13 Jbeta primers were used. Repertoires were generated with immunoSEQ multiplex PCR, while TCRdb's copy carries only in-frame clones and drops some. In the table there are roughly 99,000 clones, nearly 80% of which are singletons. The sequencing input was PBMCs. These receptors were collected from a woman aged 40 to 50 in good health and CMV-seronegative.

The chain recombines TRBV5-6 with TRBJ1-3; possible D gene TRBD1, 5 bases. The CDR3 has 16 amino acids. Germline V gene sequence: CDR1 SGHDT, CDR2 YYEEEE. Between the trimmed V and J ends, which lost 4 bases and 1 base, there was a span of 15 bases. This CDR3 is CASSRGGISSGNTIYF. CDR3 coding DNA: TGTGCCAGCAGCAGGGGTGGTATATCGTCTGGAAACACCATATATTTT. Full variable domain (outside the CDR3, taken from reference TRBV5-6 and TRBJ1-3): DAGVTQSPTHLIKTRGQQVTLRCSPKSGHDTVSWYQQALGQGPQFIFQYYEEEERQRGNFPDRFSGHQFPNYSSELNVNALLLGDSALYLCASSRGGISSGNTIYFGEGSWLTVV.

The rearrangement links TRBV30 to TRBJ1-1; no reliable D call. Trimming left V 0 bases short and J 5 bases short, with 7 bases between. CDR1 GTSNPN and CDR2 SVGIG come from the germline V gene (reference sequence). The CDR3 contains 12 residues. CDR3 protein: CAWSVSRTEAFF. The CDR3 region has the DNA TGTGCCTGGAGTGTATCGCGTACTGAAGCTTTCTTT.

This clone appeared once. The chain carries TRBV4-1 and TRBJ2-7, with TRBD1 matching over 8 bases. The CDR3 consists of 15 residues. The germline V gene encodes CDR1 MGHRA and CDR2 YSYEKL. J gave up 2 bases and V 2 bases, and 5 bases lay outside the gene matches. This CDR3 reads CASSQRTGSPYEQYF. In DNA, the CDR3 is TGCGCCAGCAGCCAAAGGACAGGGAGCCCCTACGAGCAGTACTTC.

This clone was seen a few times. Here the CDR3 reads CASSPDRVTEAFF. The DNA of the CDR3 is TGTGCCAGCAGCCCGGACAGGGTCACTGAAGCTTTCTTT. This chain uses TRBV7-7 with TRBJ1-1, with 8 bases identical to TRBD1. The CDR3 consists of 13 residues. V lost 5 bases and J lost 4; bases outside the gene matches: 3. The germline V gene encodes CDR1 SSHAT and CDR2 FNYEAQ (reference sequence).

The gene calls are TRBV30 and TRBJ1-6; the D gene is possibly TRBD1 (6 bases). The CDR3 runs 14 residues. From germline, CDR1 is GTSNPN and CDR2 SVGIG (reference sequence). Trimming stripped 0 bases from V and 7 bases from J, with 10 bases between. The chain's CDR3 is CAWSVQGRNSPLHF. The DNA for the CDR3 is TGTGCCTGGAGTGTCCAGGGGCGAAATTCACCCCTCCACTTT.

In this sample, this clone turned up once. This chain connects TRBV9 to TRBJ1-3; no definite D call. The CDR3 length is 14 residues. The V gene lost 5 bases and the J gene lost 0 bases, with 9 bases spanning the gap. From germline, CDR1 is SGDLS and CDR2 YYNGEE. DNA for the CDR3: TGTGCCAGCAGTTACGGGGTCTCTGGAAACACCATATATTTT. This translates into CASSYGVSGNTIYF.

The rearrangement uses TRBV19 and TRBJ1-2, with D unresolved. V shed 2 bases and J shed 6 bases, with 10 bases lying between them. From germline, CDR1 is LNHDA and CDR2 SQIVND (reference sequence). The CDR3 contains 13 residues. DNA of the CDR3: TGTGCCAGTAGTATAAGCTTGTCTGATGGCTACACCTTC. Translated, it gives CASSISLSDGYTF.

Of note for this clone: Compared with germline, one end of the junction differs, possibly owing to a read error. The chain combines TRBV10-3 with TRBJ2-7; 12 bases are a match to TRBD1. The germline gives CDR1 ENHRY, CDR2 SYGVKD. The CDR3 totals 14 residues. As DNA, the CDR3 is TGTGCCATCAGGGGGGGACAGGGGGCGAGCGAGCAGTACTTT. Translation gives CAIRGGQGASEQYF.

This clone was found a few times. The gene calls are TRBV5-1 and TRBJ2-1; D gene unclear. V gave up 0 bases and J gave up 9 bases, with 10 bases separating them. The CDR3 has 13 residues. The germline V gene has CDR1 SGHRS and CDR2 YFSETQ. The DNA for the CDR3 is TGCGCCAGCAGCTTGGCCCCTAGAGGTGAGCAGTTCTTC. Translating it yields CASSLAPRGEQFF.

The chain has TRBV5-1 and TRBJ1-1, with D tentatively TRBD1 (6 bases). V was cut by 0 bases and J by 1 base, with 7 bases left in between. The CDR3 has 14 residues. Germline lookup yields CDR1 SGHRS and CDR2 YFSETQ. The CDR3 spells CASSLGTENTEAFF. CDR3 coding DNA: TGCGCCAGCAGCTTGGGGACAGAGAACACTGAAGCTTTCTTT.

The chain joins TRBV27 to TRBJ1-5, with 8 bases identical to TRBD1. The length of the CDR3 is 14 residues. V was pared by 5 bases and J by 9 bases, with 9 bases of the junction left unmatched. Looked up from germline, CDR1 is MNHEY and CDR2 is SMNVEV (reference sequence). In DNA form, the CDR3 reads TGTGCCAGCAGTCGAGGACAGGGCTCTGGGCCCCAGCATTTT. It encodes CASSRGQGSGPQHF.

J is TRBJ2-3 and V is TRBV6-6, with 9 positions matching TRBD2. V lost 5 bases, J lost 1 base, and 7 bases stayed unmatched. Germline assignment: CDR1 MNHNY and CDR2 SVGAGI (reference sequence). CDR3 length: 16 amino acids. CDR3 loop: CASSPFAGGGTDTQYF. The CDR3 DNA reads TGTGCCAGCAGTCCCTTCGCGGGGGGGGGCACAGATACGCAGTATTTT.

This chain connects TRBV14 to TRBJ2-3; TRBD2 aligns across 7 bases. Losses at the gene ends were 4 bases for V and 2 bases for J; bases not matched to a gene: 9. CDR1 and CDR2 (germline): SGHDN, FVKESK. This CDR3 region has 16 residues. CDR3 coding DNA: TGTGCCAGCAGCCGGGGGGGACTCGCATACACAGATACGCAGTATTTT. Protein product: CASSRGGLAYTDTQYF.